This entry lists 26 T cell receptor beta chains sequenced from one sample in a study of regulatory T cells in long-lasting Graves disease. For TCR beta, libraries came from iRepertoire HTBI primers and Arm-PCR of CDR3 regions. TCRdb independently ran MiXCR on the multiplex PCR reads; one entry per CDR3 protein. Of approximately 400,000 distinct CDR3 sequences listed, 23% are singletons. The time point denotes: persistent/refractory GD, antithyroid drugs over 5 years with positive TRAb. Isolated PBMC RNA provided the starting material for the TCR library. This specimen was peripheral blood mononuclear cells (PBMCs), taken when the disease was refractory, from a patient treated with antithyroid drugs. The receptors stem from a female donor with Graves disease.

Only a few counts were recorded for this clonotype. CDR3 in DNA: TGTGCCACCAGTGATTCACAGGGGGGGAACACCGGGGAGCTGTTTTTT. The encoded protein is CATSDSQGGNTGELFF. This chain links TRBV24-1 with TRBJ2-2; 8 bases match TRBD1. CDR1 and CDR2 from the germline V gene are KGHDR and SFDVKD. CDR3 length: 16 amino acids. After removal of 2 bases from V and 1 base from J, the junction contained 2 bases not matched to a gene.

Here the CDR3 reads CASSAQPGTGGSPLHF. The DNA of the CDR3 is TGTGCCAGCAGTGCTCAACCAGGGACAGGGGGCTCACCCCTCCACTTT. This chain uses TRBV9 with TRBJ1-6, with TRBD1 matching over 12 bases. The CDR3 is 16 residues long. Germline lookup yields CDR1 SGDLS and CDR2 YYNGEE. Unmatched junction bases numbered 10, after V lost 5 bases and J lost 10 bases.

The chain recombines TRBV30 with TRBJ2-7, with D perhaps TRBD1 (8 bases). This CDR3 is 12 amino acids long. Germline CDR1 and CDR2: GTSNPN and SVGIG (reference sequence). Trimming took off 3 bases at V and 9 bases at J, with 15 bases between the two ends. As DNA, the CDR3 is TGTGCCTGGAGATCGACAGGGGAGGGGCAGTACTTC. This encodes CAWRSTGEGQYF.

In this sample, this clonotype turned up a few times. J is TRBJ1-5 and V is TRBV19; D may be TRBD1 (5 bases). Trimming stripped 6 bases from V and 0 bases from J, with 15 bases between. This CDR3 spans 16 amino acids. The germline V gene encodes CDR1 LNHDA and CDR2 SQIVND (reference sequence). Here the CDR3 DNA reads TGTGCCAGTAGCTCGGGACGGATCACTAGCAATCAGCCCCAGCATTTT. It codes for CASSSGRITSNQPQHF.

This clonotype was observed a few times. The chain couples TRBV25-1 to TRBJ1-1; 11 bases match TRBD1. There are 15 residues in the CDR3. With V trimmed by 1 base and J by 5 bases, 3 bases remained unmatched. Per germline, CDR1 MGHDK and CDR2 SYGVNS. The CDR3, as DNA: TGTGCCAGCAGTGAATGGGACAGGGGGGGGACTGAAGCTTTCTTT. As protein: CASSEWDRGGTEAFF.

The chain joins TRBV29-1 to TRBJ1-4, with TRBD1 as a possible D gene (6 bases). The germline V and J ends were trimmed by 3 bases and 8 bases, with 7 bases remaining between them. Germline V gives CDR1 SQVTM, CDR2 ANQGSEA. The CDR3 length is 11 residues. CDR3 DNA: TGCAGCGTTGATCAGGGGGAAAAACTGTTTTTT. This codes for CSVDQGEKLFF.

This clonotype has only a few counts. V usage is TRBV7-9 and J usage is TRBJ1-1; D is unresolved. With 3 bases removed from V and 7 bases from J, the gap between germline ends came to 9 bases. Germline V gene sequence: CDR1 SEHNR, CDR2 FQNEAQ (reference sequence). The length of the CDR3 is 12 residues. The CDR3 sequence: CASSFLWGEAFF. The CDR3 bases are TGTGCCAGCAGCTTTCTGTGGGGTGAAGCTTTCTTT.

V and J are TRBV7-8 and TRBJ2-7, with TRBD2 identical over 7 bases. Germline CDR1 SGHVS, CDR2 FQNEAQ. Germline trimming cut 0 bases from V and 4 bases from J; bases unmatched to any gene: 6. CDR3 length: 15 residues. The CDR3 coding sequence is TGTGCCAGCAGCTTAGCGGGCGGGAGTGGGTACGAGCAGTACTTC. Encoded protein: CASSLAGGSGYEQYF.

The chain combines TRBV5-1 with TRBJ2-7, with a possible D match to TRBD2 (6 bases). The ends were cut back, 2 bases at V and 6 bases at J, with 12 bases in the middle. Germline assignment: CDR1 SGHRS and CDR2 YFSETQ. CDR3 length equals 13 residues. The CDR3 nucleotides are TGCGCCAGCAGCTTTACGGGAGATCGCGAGCAGTACTTC. This gives the protein CASSFTGDREQYF.

This clonotype turned up a few times. V is TRBV28 and J is TRBJ2-4, with 7 positions matching TRBD1. Looked up from germline, CDR1 is MDHEN and CDR2 is SYDVKM. The CDR3 sequence is 14 residues long. V was pared by 6 bases and J by 4 bases, with 6 bases of the junction left unmatched. CDR3 sequence (DNA): TGTGCCAGCAGCTGGGACAGCCTAAAAAACATTCAGTACTTC. Amino acid sequence: CASSWDSLKNIQYF.

With respect to this clonotype: This may be a read error: a much more frequent sequence differs by one nucleotide. The conserved phenylalanine or tryptophan normally closing the CDR3 is absent here, so this likely arose from a read error. The chain links TRBV30 to TRBJ2-2, with D possibly being TRBD1 (6 bases). The germline V gene encodes CDR1 GTSNPN and CDR2 SVGIG (reference sequence). Deletions cut 5 bases from V and 6 bases from J, with 13 bases between. The CDR3 contains 13 residues. The CDR3 loop is CAWSGQTAGELFS. The CDR3 bases are TGTGCCTGGTCTGGACAGACCGCCGGGGAGCTGTTTTCT.

The V and J genes are TRBV14 and TRBJ2-7, with 12 bases lining up with TRBD2. Trimming cost V 3 bases and J 5 bases; bases outside gene matches: 11. Germline lookup yields CDR1 SGHDN and CDR2 FVKESK. The CDR3 runs 17 residues. In DNA form, the CDR3 reads TGTGCCAGCAGCCACCCCGGTCTAGCGGGAGGGCCTCACGAGCAGTACTTC. Translated, it gives CASSHPGLAGGPHEQYF.

J is TRBJ2-5 and V is TRBV3-1; 9 bases are a match to TRBD1. This CDR3 is built from 15 residues. V trimming: 3 bases; J trimming: 9 bases; junction bases outside the gene matches: 11. Germline V gene sequence: CDR1 LGHDT, CDR2 YNNKEL (reference sequence). The CDR3 loop is CASSQRQGGREAQYF. DNA of the CDR3: TGTGCCAGCAGCCAGAGACAGGGGGGGAGGGAGGCCCAGTACTTC.

The chain couples TRBV19 to TRBJ1-5; 7 bases match TRBD1. Germline CDR1 and CDR2: LNHDA and SQIVND (reference sequence). V shed 6 bases and J 7 bases; nucleotides not matched to a gene: 9. The CDR3 is 14 residues long. The CDR3 region has the DNA TGTGCCAGTAGGGGCCCGGGACAGAAGCAGCCCCAGCATTTT. Translated: CASRGPGQKQPQHF.

The chain joins TRBV4-3 to TRBJ2-7; either TRBD1 or TRBD2 may supply D (5 bases each). The length of the CDR3 is 16 residues. The V gene lost 0 bases and the J gene lost 1 base, with 13 bases spanning the gap. Germline V gene lookup returns CDR1 LGHNA and CDR2 YSLEER. The CDR3 sequence: CASSQDPTGPSYEQYF. The DNA of the CDR3 is TGCGCCAGCAGCCAAGATCCTACGGGACCTTCCTACGAGCAGTACTTC.

The chain has TRBV6-1 and TRBJ1-3, with no clear D. The germline gives CDR1 MNHNS, CDR2 SASEGT. The CDR3 is 16 residues long. V was cut by 7 bases and J by 2 bases, with 18 bases left in between. CDR3 amino acids: CASTDPAANTGNTIYF. The CDR3 coding sequence is TGTGCCAGCACCGACCCGGCGGCGAACACTGGAAACACCATATATTTT.

As to this clonotype: This may come from a read error, since a much larger clone is one base off. The chain links TRBV28 to TRBJ2-4; D gene ambiguous. Trimming pared 2 bases from V and 1 base from J, leaving 12 bases between. The germline gives CDR1 MDHEN, CDR2 SYDVKM. This CDR3 contains 16 residues. CDR3 in amino acids: CASSLLSGAAKNIQYF. The CDR3 DNA sequence: TGTGCCAGCAGTTTACTTTCAGGCGCGGCCAAAAACATTCAGTACTTC.

This clonotype was counted a few times. The genes are TRBV11-2 and TRBJ2-7; 8 bases align to TRBD1. The CDR3 totals 12 residues. Germline CDR1 and CDR2: SGHAT and FQNNGV. The V gene end was trimmed by 3 bases and the J gene end by 11 bases; junction bases not matched to a gene: 6. The CDR3 DNA reads TGTGCCAGCAGCTTTCCAGGGGGCTTGAAGTACTTC. Protein: CASSFPGGLKYF. The whole variable domain, remainder taken from reference TRBV11-2 and TRBJ2-7, is EAGVAQSPRYKIIEKRQSVAFWCNPISGHATLYWYQQILGQGPKLLIQFQNNGVVDDSQLPKDRFSAERLKGVDSTLKIQPAKLEDSAVYLCASSFPGGLKYFGPGTRLTVT.

The rearrangement links TRBV20-1 to TRBJ1-1, with D possibly TRBD1 on 6 matching bases. The germline V and J ends were trimmed by 5 bases and 0 bases, with 10 bases remaining between them. Germline V gives CDR1 DFQATT, CDR2 SNEGSKA (reference sequence). The CDR3 is 13 amino acids. The CDR3 DNA follows: TGCAGTGCTTCAGACAGGTTGAACACTGAAGCTTTCTTT. It specifies CSASDRLNTEAFF.

V usage is TRBV6-1 and J usage is TRBJ2-2; D perhaps matches TRBD1 (6 bases). The CDR3 is 15 amino acids. Trimming pared 4 bases from V and 0 bases from J, leaving 9 bases between. From germline, CDR1 is MNHNS and CDR2 SASEGT. The CDR3 here is CASSGTASNTGELFF. In DNA, the CDR3 is TGTGCCAGCAGTGGGACAGCCTCGAACACCGGGGAGCTGTTTTTT.

The sample holds a few counts of this clonotype. The V call is TRBV6-5, the J call TRBJ1-4; 8 nucleotides line up with TRBD1. Germline trimming cut 2 bases from V and 6 bases from J; bases unmatched to any gene: 5. Germline V gives CDR1 MNHEY, CDR2 SVGAGI. The CDR3 length is 15 residues. The CDR3 DNA reads TGTGCCAGCAGTTACGGACAGGGCTGGGATGAAAAACTGTTTTTT. Protein product: CASSYGQGWDEKLFF.

On this clonotype itself: One base away lies a much larger clone, so this may be a sequencing read error. V gene TRBV13 combines with J gene TRBJ1-4; D is unclear. The CDR3 has 11 amino acids. Germline CDR1 is PRHDT and CDR2 is FYEKMQ (reference sequence). The CDR3 region is CASSLGDGRYF. The CDR3 DNA is TGTGCCAGCAGCTTAGGGGACGGAAGATACTTT.

Only a few counts were recorded for this clonotype. V is TRBV6-1 and J is TRBJ1-1; D not certain. Looked up from germline, CDR1 is MNHNS and CDR2 is SASEGT. V was clipped by 6 bases and J by 4 bases, with 15 bases between them. The length of the CDR3 is 14 residues. CDR3 region: CASRNPTLSTEAFF. CDR3 nucleotide sequence: TGTGCCAGCAGAAACCCGACCCTAAGCACTGAAGCTTTCTTT.

This clonotype was picked up many times. V is TRBV7-2 and J is TRBJ2-7; 14 bases match TRBD2. The V segment lost 6 bases and the J segment 8 bases; nucleotides outside the gene matches: 12. The CDR3 covers 16 residues. The germline CDR1 and CDR2 sequences are SGHTA and FQGNSA. The CDR3 is CASREGSRTSGRQQYF. CDR3 nucleotides: TGTGCCAGCAGGGAGGGTAGTAGGACTAGCGGGAGGCAGCAGTACTTC.

In its sample, this clonotype was seen many times. The rearrangement joins TRBV2 to TRBJ2-2, with D perhaps matching TRBD1 or TRBD2 (5 bases each). With 8 bases removed from V and 2 bases from J, the gap between germline ends came to 18 bases. Germline values: CDR1 SNHLY, CDR2 FYNNEI. The CDR3 is 16 amino acids. The CDR3 loop is CASSLTGTDNTGELFF. The CDR3 nucleotides are TGTGCCAGCTCACTGACCGGGACGGATAACACCGGGGAGCTGTTTTTT.

This chain links TRBV7-3 with TRBJ2-5; D uncertain. The CDR3 has 13 amino acids. Between the trimmed V and J ends, which lost 5 bases and 2 bases, there was a span of 9 bases. Germline CDR1 and CDR2: SGHTA and FQGTGA. CDR3 coding DNA: TGTGCCAGCAGCCGTAGGGTTCAAGAGACCCAGTACTTC. Translating gives CASSRRVQETQYF.